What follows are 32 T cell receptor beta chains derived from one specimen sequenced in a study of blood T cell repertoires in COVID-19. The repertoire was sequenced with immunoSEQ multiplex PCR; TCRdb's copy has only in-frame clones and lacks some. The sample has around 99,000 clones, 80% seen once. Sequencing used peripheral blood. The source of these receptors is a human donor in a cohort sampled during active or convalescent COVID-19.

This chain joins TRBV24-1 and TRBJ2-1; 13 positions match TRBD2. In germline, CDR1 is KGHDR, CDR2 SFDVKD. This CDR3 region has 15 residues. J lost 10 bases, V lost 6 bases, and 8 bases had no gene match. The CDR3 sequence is CATSPTSGGAGEQFF. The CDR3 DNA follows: TGTGCCACCAGTCCCACTAGCGGGGGGGCGGGGGAGCAGTTCTTC.

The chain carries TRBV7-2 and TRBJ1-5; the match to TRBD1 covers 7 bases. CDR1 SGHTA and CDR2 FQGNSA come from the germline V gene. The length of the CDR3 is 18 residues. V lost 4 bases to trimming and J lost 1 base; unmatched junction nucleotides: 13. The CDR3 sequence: CASSSRSSGGWSNQPQHF. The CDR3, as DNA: TGTGCCAGCAGCTCTCGTAGCTCAGGGGGTTGGAGCAATCAGCCCCAGCATTTT.

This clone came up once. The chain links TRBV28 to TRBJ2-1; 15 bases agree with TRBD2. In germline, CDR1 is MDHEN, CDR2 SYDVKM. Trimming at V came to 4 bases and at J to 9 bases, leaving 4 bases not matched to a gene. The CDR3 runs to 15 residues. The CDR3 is CASSWTSGRAGEQFF. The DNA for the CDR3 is TGTGCCAGCAGTTGGACTAGCGGGAGGGCGGGTGAGCAGTTCTTC.

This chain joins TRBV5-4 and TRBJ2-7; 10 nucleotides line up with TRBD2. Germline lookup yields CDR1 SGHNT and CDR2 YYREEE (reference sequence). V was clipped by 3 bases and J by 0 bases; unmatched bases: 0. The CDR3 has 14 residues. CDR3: CASSSSGGSYEQYF. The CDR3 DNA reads TGTGCCAGCAGCTCTAGCGGGGGCTCCTACGAGCAGTACTTC.

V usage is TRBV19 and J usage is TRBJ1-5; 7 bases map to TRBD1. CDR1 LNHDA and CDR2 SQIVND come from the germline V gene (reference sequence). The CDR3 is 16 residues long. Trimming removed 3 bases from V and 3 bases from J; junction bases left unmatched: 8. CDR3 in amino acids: CASSIPTGQANQPQHF. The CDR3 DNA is TGTGCCAGTAGTATTCCGACAGGACAGGCCAATCAGCCCCAGCATTTT.

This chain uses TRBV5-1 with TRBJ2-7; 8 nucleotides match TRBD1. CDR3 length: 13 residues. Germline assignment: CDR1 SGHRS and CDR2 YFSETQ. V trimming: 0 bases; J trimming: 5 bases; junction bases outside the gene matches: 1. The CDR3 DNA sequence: TGCGCCAGCAGCTTGGGACAGGGGAACGAGCAGTACTTC. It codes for CASSLGQGNEQYF.

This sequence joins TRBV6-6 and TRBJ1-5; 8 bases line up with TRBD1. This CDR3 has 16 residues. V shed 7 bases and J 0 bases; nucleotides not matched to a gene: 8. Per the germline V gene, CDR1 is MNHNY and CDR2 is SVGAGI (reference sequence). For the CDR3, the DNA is TGTGCCAGCACCGGACAGGGCGGGTATAGCAATCAGCCCCAGCATTTT. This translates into CASTGQGGYSNQPQHF.

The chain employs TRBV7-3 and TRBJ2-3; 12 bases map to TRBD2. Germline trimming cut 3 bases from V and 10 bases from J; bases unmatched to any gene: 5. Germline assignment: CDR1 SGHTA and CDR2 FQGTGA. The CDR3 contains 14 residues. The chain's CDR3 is CASSLTSGSTAQYF. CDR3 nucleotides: TGTGCCAGCAGCTTGACTAGCGGGAGTACTGCGCAGTATTTT. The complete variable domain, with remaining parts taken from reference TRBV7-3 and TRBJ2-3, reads GAGVSQTPSNKVTEKGKYVELRCDPISGHTALYWYRQSLGQGPEFLIYFQGTGAADDSGLPNDRFFAVRPEGSVSTLKIQRTERGDSAVYLCASSLTSGSTAQYFGPGTRLTVL.

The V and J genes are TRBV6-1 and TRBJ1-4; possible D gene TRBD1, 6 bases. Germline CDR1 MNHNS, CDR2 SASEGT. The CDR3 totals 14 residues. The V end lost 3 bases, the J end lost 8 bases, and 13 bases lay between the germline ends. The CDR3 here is CASSDRGVREKLFF. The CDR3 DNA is TGTGCCAGCAGTGACAGGGGCGTACGGGAAAAACTGTTTTTT.

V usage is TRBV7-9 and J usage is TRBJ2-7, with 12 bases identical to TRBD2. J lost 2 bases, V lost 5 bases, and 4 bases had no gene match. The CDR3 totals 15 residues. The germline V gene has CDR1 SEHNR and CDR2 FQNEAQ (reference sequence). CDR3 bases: TGTGCCAGCAGCCGCCGGACTAGCGGGACCTACGAGCAGTACTTC. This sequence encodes CASSRRTSGTYEQYF.

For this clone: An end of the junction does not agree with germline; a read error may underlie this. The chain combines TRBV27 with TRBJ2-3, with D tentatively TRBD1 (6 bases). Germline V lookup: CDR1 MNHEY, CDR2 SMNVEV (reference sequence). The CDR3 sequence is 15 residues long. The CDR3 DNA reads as TGTGCCAGCTGTTTACAGGGCCCCTTTTCAGATACGCAGTATTTT. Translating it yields CASCLQGPFSDTQYF.

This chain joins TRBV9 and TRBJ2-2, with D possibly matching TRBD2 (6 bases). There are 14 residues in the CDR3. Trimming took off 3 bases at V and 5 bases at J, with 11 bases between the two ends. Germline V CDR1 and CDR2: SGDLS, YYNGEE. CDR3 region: CASSGGVGTGELFF. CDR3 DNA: TGTGCCAGCAGCGGCGGGGTGGGGACCGGGGAGCTGTTTTTT.

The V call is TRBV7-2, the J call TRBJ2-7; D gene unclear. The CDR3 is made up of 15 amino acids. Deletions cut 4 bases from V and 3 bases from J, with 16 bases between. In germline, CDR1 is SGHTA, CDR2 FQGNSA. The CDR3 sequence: CASSYDTYGFYEQYF. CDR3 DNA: TGTGCCAGCAGCTATGACACTTATGGGTTCTACGAGCAGTACTTC.

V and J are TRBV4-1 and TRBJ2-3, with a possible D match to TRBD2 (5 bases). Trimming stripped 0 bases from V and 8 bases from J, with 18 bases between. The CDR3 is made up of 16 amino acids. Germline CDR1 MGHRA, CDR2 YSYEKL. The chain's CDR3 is CASSQEKHPKEGTQYF. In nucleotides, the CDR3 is TGCGCCAGCAGCCAAGAAAAACATCCCAAAGAGGGTACGCAGTATTTT.

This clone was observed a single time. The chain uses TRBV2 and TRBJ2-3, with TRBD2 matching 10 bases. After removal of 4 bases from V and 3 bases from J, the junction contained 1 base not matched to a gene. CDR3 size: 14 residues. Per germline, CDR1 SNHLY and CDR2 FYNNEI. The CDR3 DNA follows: TGTGCCAGCAGTGGGACTAGCGGAACAGATACGCAGTATTTT. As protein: CASSGTSGTDTQYF.

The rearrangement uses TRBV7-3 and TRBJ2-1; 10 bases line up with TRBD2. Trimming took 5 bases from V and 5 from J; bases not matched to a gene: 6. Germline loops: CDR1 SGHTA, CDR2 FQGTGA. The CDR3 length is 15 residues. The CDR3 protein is CASSARLAGNNEQFF. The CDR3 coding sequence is TGTGCCAGCAGCGCTAGACTAGCGGGTAACAATGAGCAGTTCTTC.

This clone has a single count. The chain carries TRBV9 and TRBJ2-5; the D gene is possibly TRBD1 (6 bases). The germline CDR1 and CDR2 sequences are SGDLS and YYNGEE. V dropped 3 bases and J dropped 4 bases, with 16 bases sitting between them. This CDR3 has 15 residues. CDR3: CASSEEDRPRETQYF. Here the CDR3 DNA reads TGTGCCAGCAGCGAGGAGGACAGACCCCGAGAGACCCAGTACTTC.

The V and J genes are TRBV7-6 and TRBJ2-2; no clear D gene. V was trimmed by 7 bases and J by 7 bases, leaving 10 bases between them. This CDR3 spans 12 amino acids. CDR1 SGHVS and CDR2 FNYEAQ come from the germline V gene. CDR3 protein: CASTPGVGELFF. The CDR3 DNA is TGTGCCAGCACCCCCGGTGTCGGGGAGCTGTTTTTT. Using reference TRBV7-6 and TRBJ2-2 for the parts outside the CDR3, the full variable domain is GAGVSQSPRYKVTKRGQDVALRCDPISGHVSLYWYRQALGQGPEFLTYFNYEAQQDKSGLPNDRFSAERPEGSISTLTIQRTEQRDSAMYRCASTPGVGELFFGEGSRLTVL.

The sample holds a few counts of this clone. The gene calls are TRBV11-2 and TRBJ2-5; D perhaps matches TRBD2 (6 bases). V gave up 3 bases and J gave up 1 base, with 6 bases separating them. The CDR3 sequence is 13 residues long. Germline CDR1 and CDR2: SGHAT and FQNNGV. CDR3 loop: CASSLRGQETQYF. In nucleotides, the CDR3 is TGTGCCAGCAGCTTGCGGGGCCAAGAGACCCAGTACTTC. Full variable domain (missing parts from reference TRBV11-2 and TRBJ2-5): EAGVAQSPRYKIIEKRQSVAFWCNPISGHATLYWYQQILGQGPKLLIQFQNNGVVDDSQLPKDRFSAERLKGVDSTLKIQPAKLEDSAVYLCASSLRGQETQYFGPGTRLLVL.

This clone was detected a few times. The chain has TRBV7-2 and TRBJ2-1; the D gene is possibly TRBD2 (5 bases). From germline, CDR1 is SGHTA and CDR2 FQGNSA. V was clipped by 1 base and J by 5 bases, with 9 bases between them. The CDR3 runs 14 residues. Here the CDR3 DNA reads TGTGCCAGCAGCTTAGAGGTCGGGGACAATGAGCAGTTCTTC. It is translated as CASSLEVGDNEQFF.

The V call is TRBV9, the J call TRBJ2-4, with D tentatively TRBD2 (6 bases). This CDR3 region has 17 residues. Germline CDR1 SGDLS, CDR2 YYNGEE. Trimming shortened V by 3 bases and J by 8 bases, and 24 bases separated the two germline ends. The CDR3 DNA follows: TGTGCCAGCAGCGAGAGCCCTCATGCCGGGACGGGAGACATTCAGTACTTC. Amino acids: CASSESPHAGTGDIQYF.

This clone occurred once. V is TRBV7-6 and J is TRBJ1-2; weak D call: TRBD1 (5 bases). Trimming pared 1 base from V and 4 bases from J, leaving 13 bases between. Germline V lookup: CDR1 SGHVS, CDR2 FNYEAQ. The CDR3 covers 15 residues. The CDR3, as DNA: TGTGCCAGCAGCTTAGTCCCCGACAGAGCCTATGGCTACACCTTC. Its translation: CASSLVPDRAYGYTF.

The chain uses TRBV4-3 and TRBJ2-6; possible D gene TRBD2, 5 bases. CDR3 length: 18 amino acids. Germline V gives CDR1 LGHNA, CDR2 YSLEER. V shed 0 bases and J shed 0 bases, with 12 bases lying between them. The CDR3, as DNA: TGCGCCAGCAGCCAAGATAGTCGGGGAGTCTCTGGGGCCAACGTCCTGACTTTC. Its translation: CASSQDSRGVSGANVLTF.

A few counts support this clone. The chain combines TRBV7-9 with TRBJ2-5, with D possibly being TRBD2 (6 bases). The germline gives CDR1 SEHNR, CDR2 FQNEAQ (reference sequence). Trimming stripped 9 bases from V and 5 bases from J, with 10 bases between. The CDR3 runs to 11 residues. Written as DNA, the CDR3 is TGTGCCAGGGAGCTAGCGGAGACCCAGTACTTC. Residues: CARELAETQYF.

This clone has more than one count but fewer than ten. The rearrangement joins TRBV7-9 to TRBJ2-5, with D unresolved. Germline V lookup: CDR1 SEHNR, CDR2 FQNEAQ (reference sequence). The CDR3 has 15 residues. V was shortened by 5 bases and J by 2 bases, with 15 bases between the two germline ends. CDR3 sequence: CASSPLGRIQETQYF. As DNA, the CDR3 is TGTGCCAGCAGCCCCCTGGGCAGGATTCAAGAGACCCAGTACTTC.

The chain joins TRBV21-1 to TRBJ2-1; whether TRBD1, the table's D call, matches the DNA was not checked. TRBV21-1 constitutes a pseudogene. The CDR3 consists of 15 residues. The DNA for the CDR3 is TGTGCCAGCAGCAAAAAAGGGACAGGGATCAATGAGCAGTTCTTC. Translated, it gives CASSKKGTGINEQFF.

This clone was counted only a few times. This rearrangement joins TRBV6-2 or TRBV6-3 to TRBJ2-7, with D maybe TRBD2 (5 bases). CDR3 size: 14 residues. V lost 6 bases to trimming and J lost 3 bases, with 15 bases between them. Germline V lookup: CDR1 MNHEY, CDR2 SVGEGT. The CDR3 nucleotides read TGTGCCAGCAGCCACGGGAACAGACTCTACGAGCAGTACTTC. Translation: CASSHGNRLYEQYF.

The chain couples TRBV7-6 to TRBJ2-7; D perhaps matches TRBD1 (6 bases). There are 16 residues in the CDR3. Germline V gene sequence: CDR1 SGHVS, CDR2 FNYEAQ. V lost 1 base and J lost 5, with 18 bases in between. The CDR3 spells CASSLDWTVRGNEQYF. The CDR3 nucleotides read TGTGCCAGCAGCTTAGATTGGACCGTCAGGGGAAACGAGCAGTACTTC.

Here the CDR3 DNA reads TGTGCCAGCAGCTTAGGCACCGGGACAGCGTATGGCTACACCTTC. It yields the protein CASSLGTGTAYGYTF. The chain recombines TRBV7-8 with TRBJ1-2; 7 bases agree with TRBD1. The CDR3 sequence is 15 residues long. J lost 5 bases, V lost 1 base, and 7 bases had no gene match. The V gene's germline CDR1 is SGHVS and CDR2 FQNEAQ.

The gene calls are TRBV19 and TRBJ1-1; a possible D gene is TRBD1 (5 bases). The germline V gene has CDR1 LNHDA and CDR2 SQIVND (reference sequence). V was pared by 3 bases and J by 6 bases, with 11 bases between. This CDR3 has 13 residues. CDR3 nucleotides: TGTGCCAGTAGTATCACGGGGGTCCCTGAAGCTTTCTTT. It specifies CASSITGVPEAFF.

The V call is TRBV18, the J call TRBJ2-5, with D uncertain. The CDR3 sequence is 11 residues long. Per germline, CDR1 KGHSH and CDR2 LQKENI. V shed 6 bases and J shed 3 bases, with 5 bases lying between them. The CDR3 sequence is CASSEKETQYF. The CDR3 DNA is TGTGCCAGCTCCGAGAAAGAGACCCAGTACTTC. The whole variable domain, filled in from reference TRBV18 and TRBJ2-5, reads NAGVMQNPRHLVRRRGQEARLRCSPMKGHSHVYWYRQLPEEGLKFMVYLQKENIIDESGMPKERFSAEFPKEGPSILRIQQVVRGDSAAYFCASSEKETQYFGPGTRLLVL.

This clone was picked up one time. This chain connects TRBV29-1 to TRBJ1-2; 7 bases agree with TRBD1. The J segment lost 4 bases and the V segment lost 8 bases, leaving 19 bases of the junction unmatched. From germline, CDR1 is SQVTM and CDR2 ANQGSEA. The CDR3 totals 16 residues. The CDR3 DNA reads TGCAGCCCAGCCTCCCCCGCTGACAGGGACTTCTATGGCTACACCTTC. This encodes CSPASPADRDFYGYTF.